The clone carrying this T cell receptor (beta chain) was recorded many times. The antigen is unknown. The sample is drawn from a study of T cells in Graves' hyperthyroidism and ophthalmopathy. Findings of the study overall: Blood held most thyroid clonotypes expanded above 0.001 frequency.

Germline V gene lookup returns CDR1 SNHLY and CDR2 FYNNEI. The trim removed 9 bases at V and 9 bases at J, leaving 13 bases unmatched. This CDR3 is built from 13 residues. Diagnosis of hyperthyroidism was new in patients aged 18 to 65, and its duration was under 2 months. Patients with uncontrolled infections, other autoimmune diseases, pregnancy or lactation were excluded. The PBMCs studied were ones that came from roughly 9.4 ml fresh peripheral blood. RNA transcripts yielded amplified TCR beta CDR3 regions. The primer set for the first-round RT-PCR of the TCR CDR3 was HTBI. One entry per CDR3 protein, called by TCRdb with MiXCR from the multiplex PCR reads. The repertoire holds about 720,000 distinct CDR3 sequences, with about 15% as singletons.

The sequenced material came from blood. The chain recombines TRBV2 with TRBJ1-1; 7 nucleotides match TRBD1. The receptor comes from a man between 18 and 35 years old with Graves' hyperthyroidism. The CDR3 loop reads CARQTGRDGKAFF. CDR3 nucleotides: TGTGCCAGGCAGACAGGGAGGGACGGGAAAGCTTTCTTT.